The 30 T cell receptor beta chains listed next were all sequenced from one sample in a study of cytomegalovirus exposure and HLA in healthy donors. 60 Vbeta and 13 Jbeta primers were used in PCR. The protocol was immunoSEQ multiplex PCR, while the TCRdb copy is restricted to in-frame clones and leaves out a portion. The ten top clones account for 3% to 3.5%, within a sample of around 100,000 clones. Sequencing was done on a sample of PBMCs. These receptors were obtained from a man aged 35-49 years in good health and CMV-seronegative.

V and J are TRBV29-1 and TRBJ1-2; D is perhaps TRBD1 (5 bases). Looked up from germline, CDR1 is SQVTM and CDR2 is ANQGSEA. This CDR3 has 11 residues. Trimming took off 7 bases at V and 4 bases at J, with 10 bases between the two ends. The CDR3 loop reads CSGGGIYGYTF. The CDR3 coding sequence is TGCAGCGGGGGGGGGATCTATGGCTACACCTTC.

This chain joins TRBV2 and TRBJ2-5; 7 positions agree with TRBD1. The germline gives CDR1 SNHLY, CDR2 FYNNEI. This CDR3 is 13 amino acids long. V lost 7 bases to trimming and J lost 5 bases; unmatched junction nucleotides: 7. The CDR3 is CASKGGVGETQYF. The CDR3 region has the DNA TGTGCCAGCAAAGGGGGCGTGGGGGAGACCCAGTACTTC.

The genes are TRBV2 and TRBJ2-1; D ambiguous. The germline V and J ends were trimmed by 4 bases and 4 bases, with 11 bases remaining between them. This CDR3 spans 14 amino acids. Germline values: CDR1 SNHLY, CDR2 FYNNEI. The CDR3 region is CASSGRLRYNEQFF. In DNA, the CDR3 is TGTGCCAGCAGTGGCAGGCTAAGATACAATGAGCAGTTCTTC.

The chain carries TRBV5-1 and TRBJ2-6; TRBD1 matches at 9 bases. The length of the CDR3 is 18 residues. The germline V gene encodes CDR1 SGHRS and CDR2 YFSETQ. V was pared by 4 bases and J by 0 bases, with 8 bases of the junction left unmatched. The CDR3 protein is CASSTGQGPLSGANVLTF. The DNA for the CDR3 is TGCGCCAGCAGCACTGGACAGGGGCCCCTCTCTGGGGCCAACGTCCTGACTTTC.

V and J are TRBV18 and TRBJ2-5; D is uncertain. Germline lookup yields CDR1 KGHSH and CDR2 LQKENI. V was trimmed by 0 bases and J by 5 bases, leaving 7 bases between them. The CDR3 is 13 amino acids. The DNA of the CDR3 is TGTGCCAGCTCACCACCGAGCTTGGAGACCCAGTACTTC. This sequence encodes CASSPPSLETQYF.

J is TRBJ2-3 and V is TRBV5-1; D is possibly TRBD2 (7 bases). The CDR3 is made up of 15 amino acids. The germline V gene encodes CDR1 SGHRS and CDR2 YFSETQ. V lost 0 bases to trimming and J lost 1 base, with 9 bases between them. The CDR3 coding sequence is TGCGCCAGCAGCTTGGGGGGGGGCCGCACAGATACGCAGTATTTT. Its translation is CASSLGGGRTDTQYF.

This chain joins TRBV27 and TRBJ2-7, with 11 nucleotides matching TRBD1. The germline CDR1 and CDR2 sequences are MNHEY and SMNVEV (reference sequence). The CDR3 is 14 residues long. After removal of 6 bases from V and 2 bases from J, the junction contained 3 bases not matched to a gene. In nucleotides, the CDR3 is TGTGCCAGCAGACCGGGACAGGGGGCCTACGAGCAGTACTTC. Its translation is CASRPGQGAYEQYF.

The chain is built from TRBV19 and TRBJ1-5, with D possibly matching TRBD1 (6 bases). Germline V gives CDR1 LNHDA, CDR2 SQIVND (reference sequence). V lost 3 bases, J lost 6 bases, and 24 bases lay in between. The CDR3 length is 18 residues. CDR3 sequence: CASSMRVGGQMRSQPQHF. The CDR3 DNA reads as TGTGCCAGTAGTATGAGGGTTGGAGGACAGATGCGGAGTCAGCCCCAGCATTTT.

CDR3 residues: CASSLGRGRRETQYF. As DNA, the CDR3 is TGCGCCAGCAGCTTGGGGCGGGGGCGCCGGGAGACCCAGTACTTC. V usage is TRBV5-1 and J usage is TRBJ2-5, with D tentatively TRBD2 (7 bases). Germline CDR1 reads SGHRS; CDR2 reads YFSETQ. The germline V and J ends were trimmed by 0 bases and 5 bases, with 14 bases remaining between them. The CDR3 runs to 15 residues.

The chain has TRBV7-2 and TRBJ2-3; 7 bases line up with TRBD2. V lost 1 base to trimming and J lost 5 bases; unmatched junction nucleotides: 12. Germline CDR1 SGHTA, CDR2 FQGNSA. The CDR3 is 17 residues long. The CDR3 protein is CASSLVGGRGAGDTQYF. Here the CDR3 DNA reads TGTGCCAGCAGCTTAGTGGGAGGGAGAGGGGCGGGAGATACGCAGTATTTT.

The chain couples TRBV30 to TRBJ1-1, with 8 bases lining up with TRBD1. The V gene's germline CDR1 is GTSNPN and CDR2 SVGIG (reference sequence). The trim removed 4 bases at V and 4 bases at J, leaving 2 bases unmatched. The CDR3 loop spans 12 amino acids. DNA of the CDR3: TGTGCCTGGACTACAGGGGGCACTGAAGCTTTCTTT. It codes for CAWTTGGTEAFF. The variable domain in full, with the rest retrieved from reference TRBV30 and TRBJ1-1, is SQTIHQWPATLVQPVGSPLSLECTVEGTSNPNLYWYRQAAGRGLQLLFYSVGIGQISSEVPQNLSASRPQDRQFILSSKKLLLSDSGFYLCAWTTGGTEAFFGQGTRLTVV.

The chain links TRBV6-1 to TRBJ2-1; 7 bases map to TRBD1. V shed 7 bases and J 2 bases; nucleotides not matched to a gene: 5. CDR1 MNHNS and CDR2 SASEGT come from the germline V gene. The CDR3 has 14 residues. DNA of the CDR3: TGTGCCAGCAATGACAGGGCCCCCTACAATGAGCAGTTCTTC. It translates to CASNDRAPYNEQFF.

V gene TRBV7-6 combines with J gene TRBJ2-5, with 15 bases identical to TRBD2. Germline assignment: CDR1 SGHVS and CDR2 FNYEAQ. The CDR3 covers 17 residues. The ends lost 1 base at V and 5 bases at J; junction bases unmatched: 5. CDR3 region: CASSLERGLAGGETQYF. The CDR3 DNA is TGTGCCAGCAGCTTAGAGAGAGGACTAGCGGGGGGGGAGACCCAGTACTTC.

The chain has TRBV5-1 and TRBJ2-3; no clear D. The CDR3 has 13 residues. V shed 4 bases and J shed 0 bases, with 6 bases lying between them. Germline CDR1 is SGHRS and CDR2 is YFSETQ. CDR3 region: CASSPQSTDTQYF. CDR3 bases: TGCGCCAGCAGCCCCCAGAGCACAGATACGCAGTATTTT.

V gene TRBV11-2 combines with J gene TRBJ2-1; no reliable D call. The CDR3 has 13 amino acids. Trimming removed 1 base from V and 3 bases from J, with 4 bases in between. CDR1 and CDR2 from the germline V gene are SGHAT and FQNNGV. CDR3 loop: CASSLAFYNEQFF. The CDR3 DNA reads TGTGCCAGCAGCTTAGCGTTCTACAATGAGCAGTTCTTC.

In DNA form, the CDR3 reads TGTGCCAGCTCACCACCAAGCGGGGGGGCCGAGAATGAGCAGTTCTTC. The encoded protein is CASSPPSGGAENEQFF. This chain joins TRBV18 and TRBJ2-1, with 10 positions matching TRBD2. Trimming cost V 0 bases and J 7 bases; bases outside gene matches: 6. The CDR3 runs to 16 residues. In germline, CDR1 is KGHSH, CDR2 LQKENI.

CDR3 loop: CASSLGRPSHEQYF. In nucleotides, the CDR3 is TGTGCCAGCAGCTTAGGCAGGCCGAGCCACGAGCAGTACTTC. The chain carries TRBV7-9 and TRBJ2-7; D unclear. V was clipped by 1 base and J by 5 bases, with 12 bases between them. Germline assignment: CDR1 SEHNR and CDR2 FQNEAQ (reference sequence). The CDR3 contains 14 residues.

The V gene is TRBV6-4, the J gene TRBJ2-1, with TRBD2 matching over 12 bases. J lost 5 bases, V lost 3 bases, and 2 bases had no gene match. Germline assignment: CDR1 MRHNA and CDR2 SNTAGT. The CDR3 runs to 15 residues. The CDR3: CASSELAGGDNEQFF. The CDR3 DNA reads TGTGCCAGCAGTGAGCTAGCGGGGGGGGACAATGAGCAGTTCTTC.

This chain links TRBV6-1 with TRBJ1-1; D remains unclear. The V end lost 3 bases, the J end lost 4 bases, and 9 bases lay between the germline ends. Germline CDR1 and CDR2: MNHNS and SASEGT. The CDR3 is made up of 13 amino acids. The CDR3 protein is CASSEVEGTEAFF. CDR3 sequence (DNA): TGTGCCAGCAGTGAGGTCGAGGGCACTGAAGCTTTCTTT.

The J gene is TRBJ1-1, the V gene TRBV18; 8 bases agree with TRBD1. Trimming removed 2 bases from V and 0 bases from J; junction bases left unmatched: 8. This CDR3 spans 17 amino acids. Germline V gives CDR1 KGHSH, CDR2 LQKENI. The CDR3 bases are TGTGCCAGCTCACCAGCTCAGGGGGCATTGGTGAACACTGAAGCTTTCTTT. Translation: CASSPAQGALVNTEAFF.

This chain joins TRBV7-2 and TRBJ2-5; 9 bases line up with TRBD1. The CDR3 has 15 amino acids. The germline gives CDR1 SGHTA, CDR2 FQGNSA. With 3 bases clipped from V and 5 bases from J, the junction kept 7 bases outside the gene matches. CDR3 residues: CASSFTGGGWETQYF. The CDR3 region has the DNA TGTGCCAGCAGCTTTACAGGGGGCGGTTGGGAGACCCAGTACTTC.

V and J are TRBV18 and TRBJ2-5; TRBD2 agrees at 8 bases. J was trimmed by 5 bases and V by 2 bases; bases with no gene match: 10. This CDR3 is built from 16 residues. Germline V CDR1 and CDR2: KGHSH, LQKENI. CDR3 residues: CASSPRYVTSVETQYF. The CDR3 DNA is TGTGCCAGCTCACCAAGATACGTGACTAGCGTGGAGACCCAGTACTTC.

The chain recombines TRBV6-5 with TRBJ1-1; unclear D gene. Trimming removed 4 bases at V and 3 bases at J, with 3 bases between. The germline CDR1 and CDR2 sequences are MNHEY and SVGAGI. The CDR3 is 11 residues long. The CDR3 spells CASSSYTEAFF. CDR3 DNA sequence: TGTGCCAGCAGTTCCTACACTGAAGCTTTCTTT.

The CDR3 sequence is CSARAVGTQYF. DNA of the CDR3: TGCAGTGCTAGAGCCGTCGGGACCCAGTACTTC. The genes are TRBV20-1 and TRBJ2-5; D not certain. The V gene's germline CDR1 is DFQATT and CDR2 SNEGSKA (reference sequence). The ends were cut back, 1 base at V and 7 bases at J, with 7 bases in the middle. This CDR3 comprises 11 residues.

Considering frequency, this clone is medium-sized. This sequence joins TRBV11-2 and TRBJ1-4; D remains ambiguous. The CDR3 sequence is 14 residues long. The germline V and J ends were trimmed by 4 bases and 6 bases, with 12 bases remaining between them. Germline V gives CDR1 SGHAT, CDR2 FQNNGV. The CDR3 loop reads CASSSNSRDEKLFF. CDR3 nucleotides: TGTGCCAGCAGCTCCAACAGTCGTGATGAAAAACTGTTTTTT.

V is TRBV7-6 and J is TRBJ2-1; 8 nucleotides line up with TRBD1. This CDR3 contains 17 residues. V gave up 0 bases and J gave up 4 bases; unmatched junction bases: 8. Germline V CDR1 and CDR2: SGHVS, FNYEAQ. The CDR3 region has the DNA TGTGCCAGCAGCTTAGCAGTACCCGGGACAGGTTACAATGAGCAGTTCTTC. Translation gives CASSLAVPGTGYNEQFF.

Details on this clone: The same CDR3 arises from other DNA sequences in this sample as well. V and J are TRBV5-1 and TRBJ1-1; 7 bases are a match to TRBD1. V lost 3 bases to trimming and J lost 3 bases; unmatched junction nucleotides: 8. CDR3 length: 15 residues. Germline V gives CDR1 SGHRS, CDR2 YFSETQ. CDR3 sequence: CASSSTVGGHTEAFF. DNA for the CDR3: TGCGCCAGCAGCTCGACTGTAGGGGGCCACACTGAAGCTTTCTTT.

With respect to this clone: The junction does not match germline at one end; this may be a read error. The chain carries TRBV19 and TRBJ1-2, with a tentative D call TRBD1 (6 bases). The CDR3 covers 14 residues. Germline-derived CDR1 and CDR2 are LNHDA and SQIVND (reference sequence). CDR3 in DNA: TGTGCCAGTAGTAGTGGGGGCTTCCCCTATGGGTACACCTTC. As protein: CASSSGGFPYGYTF.

This chain uses TRBV18 with TRBJ1-1; tentatively, D is TRBD1 (6 bases). The V end lost 1 base, the J end lost 3 bases, and 9 bases lay between the germline ends. Looked up from germline, CDR1 is KGHSH and CDR2 is LQKENI. This CDR3 region has 14 residues. CDR3 bases: TGTGCCAGCTCACCACGGAGGACAGACACTGAAGCTTTCTTT. It yields the protein CASSPRRTDTEAFF.

J is TRBJ2-2 and V is TRBV29-1, with D possibly being TRBD2 (5 bases). The CDR3 runs to 12 residues. Germline lookup yields CDR1 SQVTM and CDR2 ANQGSEA. Trimming removed 4 bases from V and 8 bases from J, with 11 bases in between. The CDR3 sequence is CSVGAGPGELFF. The CDR3 DNA follows: TGCAGCGTTGGGGCGGGCCCGGGGGAGCTGTTTTTT.